This T cell receptor beta chain was profiled in a study of CD8 T cells in Susac syndrome. TCR beta sequencing was performed on blood CD8+ and CD4+ T cells. The CD8+ and CD4+ T cells were negatively isolated, with the TEMRA cells enriched by FACS. Germline V CDR1 and CDR2: SEHNR, FQNEAQ (reference sequence). Trimming at V came to 8 bases and at J to 5 bases, leaving 21 bases not matched to a gene. CDR3 length: 18 amino acids. Random hexamers served to reverse transcribe about 0.45 to 1 ug RNA. TCRdb independently ran MiXCR on the immunoSEQ multiplex PCR reads; one entry per CDR3 protein. This sample has approximately 160,000 distinct CDR3 sequences; approximately 92% occur once, and the top ten carry around 0.13%.

The sequencing sample was made of CD4+ T cells from PBMCs. This receptor was taken from a human donor in good health. The chain is built from TRBV7-9 and TRBJ1-5; 7 bases match TRBD1. DNA for the CDR3: TGTGCCAGCCTTCCTTCCCTTAGTCAAGGAAGGGGGCATCAGCCCCAGCATTTT. This encodes CASLPSLSQGRGHQPQHF.